These 21 T cell receptor beta chains came from one sample sequenced in a study of PD-1 blockade in classical Hodgkin lymphoma. Sequencing used immunoSEQ multiplex PCR; TCRdb keeps in-frame clones, though not all of them. The table shows tens of thousands of clones, with 70% to 80% occurring only once. Time point here: cycle 4 day 1 (C4D1), after 6 weeks of nivolumab. Brentuximab vedotin exposure varied among the patients, all of whom had relapsed after autologous stem cell transplantation. Sequences were derived from peripheral blood mononuclear cells (PBMCs), sampled before the fourth cycle of nivolumab. These TCRs come from a human donor with classical Hodgkin lymphoma.

This clone was picked up a small number of times. The CDR3 bases are TGTGCCAGCAAAAACCGGGACAGTAATAATTCACCCCTCCACTTT. It translates to CASKNRDSNNSPLHF. This rearrangement joins TRBV7-9 to TRBJ1-6; 7 nucleotides line up with TRBD1. The CDR3 loop spans 15 amino acids. J was trimmed by 5 bases and V by 7 bases; bases with no gene match: 8. Germline CDR1 is SEHNR and CDR2 is FQNEAQ (reference sequence).

In nucleotides, the CDR3 is TGTGCCACCAGCAGAGCGTTTACTAGCGCTAGCACAGATACGCAGTATTTT. It translates to CATSRAFTSASTDTQYF. The chain combines TRBV15 with TRBJ2-3; 7 bases are a match to TRBD2. With 1 base clipped from V and 0 bases from J, the junction kept 7 bases outside the gene matches. Germline V gene lookup returns CDR1 LNHNV and CDR2 YYDKDF (reference sequence). This CDR3 is built from 17 residues.

The chain couples TRBV19 to TRBJ2-2, with 8 bases that match TRBD2. The V segment lost 7 bases and the J segment 3 bases; nucleotides outside the gene matches: 7. The CDR3 runs 15 residues. Germline V gives CDR1 LNHDA, CDR2 SQIVND (reference sequence). This CDR3 reads CASMSREGYTGELFF. The CDR3 DNA follows: TGTGCCAGTATGTCTCGGGAGGGGTACACCGGGGAGCTGTTTTTT.

The CDR3 region is CASSPQETVYEQYF. In DNA form, the CDR3 reads TGTGCCAGCAGCCCTCAAGAGACAGTATACGAGCAGTACTTC. This sequence joins TRBV7-9 and TRBJ2-7; D perhaps matches TRBD1 (5 bases). The CDR3 is made up of 14 amino acids. The germline gives CDR1 SEHNR, CDR2 FQNEAQ (reference sequence). The germline V and J ends were trimmed by 5 bases and 4 bases, with 15 bases remaining between them. Complete variable domain (other parts from reference TRBV7-9 and TRBJ2-7): DTGVSQNPRHKITKRGQNVTFRCDPISEHNRLYWYRQTLGQGPEFLTYFQNEAQLEKSRLLSDRFSAERPKGSFSTLEIQRTEQGDSAMYLCASSPQETVYEQYFGPGTRLTVT.

In DNA form, the CDR3 reads TGCGCCAGCAGCCAAGATTTGGGGGGGGCCCTCCACTTT. Encoded protein: CASSQDLGGALHF. This chain joins TRBV4-3 and TRBJ1-6, with TRBD1 as a possible D gene (5 bases). The V and J ends lost 0 bases and 14 bases respectively, with 11 bases between them. The CDR3 has 13 residues. CDR1 LGHNA and CDR2 YSLEER come from the germline V gene.

This clone is classed as medium-sized. V is TRBV20-1 and J is TRBJ1-1; D unclear. V was cut by 6 bases and J by 4 bases, with 9 bases left in between. CDR3 size: 11 residues. Germline CDR1 and CDR2: DFQATT and SNEGSKA (reference sequence). The CDR3: CSAPDTTEAFF. The CDR3 nucleotides are TGCAGTGCGCCAGATACCACTGAAGCTTTCTTT.

The chain uses TRBV6-1 and TRBJ2-4; D is undetermined. Germline CDR1 and CDR2: MNHNS and SASEGT. Trimming pared 4 bases from V and 3 bases from J, leaving 7 bases between. The CDR3 is made up of 13 amino acids. The CDR3 coding sequence is TGTGCCAGCAGTGGAGATAGCAAAAACATTCAGTACTTC. Protein: CASSGDSKNIQYF.

This clone was seen a few times. In nucleotides, the CDR3 is TGTGCCAGCAGTTCCCTACAGGGGCCGGGATACAATGAGCAGTTCTTC. Protein sequence: CASSSLQGPGYNEQFF. The chain combines TRBV27 with TRBJ2-1; 7 bases line up with TRBD1. Trimming cost V 4 bases and J 4 bases; bases outside gene matches: 10. CDR1 and CDR2 (germline): MNHEY, SMNVEV (reference sequence). The CDR3 is made up of 16 amino acids.

The V and J genes are TRBV27 and TRBJ1-1, with TRBD1 identical over 10 bases. Germline CDR1 reads MNHEY; CDR2 reads SMNVEV (reference sequence). The CDR3 sequence is 15 residues long. V trimming: 5 bases; J trimming: 3 bases; junction bases outside the gene matches: 6. The CDR3 is CASSRQGAWDTEAFF. DNA of the CDR3: TGTGCCAGCAGTCGACAGGGGGCATGGGACACTGAAGCTTTCTTT.

The chain is built from TRBV27 and TRBJ2-1; 12 bases are shared with TRBD2. The germline CDR1 and CDR2 sequences are MNHEY and SMNVEV (reference sequence). The CDR3 is made up of 17 amino acids. J gave up 8 bases and V 5 bases, and 13 bases lay outside the gene matches. The CDR3 coding sequence is TGTGCCAGCAGTCCCAGACGACTAGCGGGGGCCCTCTATGAGCAGTTCTTC. Translating gives CASSPRRLAGALYEQFF.

A few counts support this clone. The chain employs TRBV6-5 and TRBJ1-4; D is uncertain. Trimming left V 3 bases short and J 7 bases short, with 9 bases between. CDR3 length equals 13 residues. CDR1 and CDR2 from the germline V gene are MNHEY and SVGAGI. This chain's CDR3 is CASSYGEGEKLFF. DNA for the CDR3: TGTGCCAGCAGTTATGGGGAAGGTGAAAAACTGTTTTTT.

The V call is TRBV7-3, the J call TRBJ2-3; D could derive from TRBD1 or TRBD2 (6 bases each). V was cut by 6 bases and J by 4 bases, with 17 bases left in between. Germline assignment: CDR1 SGHTA and CDR2 FQGTGA. This CDR3 is built from 15 residues. The CDR3 sequence is CASSPGASNSDTQYF. As DNA, the CDR3 is TGTGCCAGCAGTCCGGGGGCCAGTAACTCAGATACGCAGTATTTT.

This clone appeared a single time. The chain joins TRBV28 to TRBJ2-7; 7 bases map to TRBD2. The germline V gene has CDR1 MDHEN and CDR2 SYDVKM. The CDR3 extends over 18 amino acids. V was pared by 5 bases and J by 3 bases, with 19 bases of the junction left unmatched. The CDR3 loop reads CASSNTPWGRETNYEQYF. CDR3 coding DNA: TGTGCCAGCAGTAATACTCCCTGGGGGAGGGAGACAAACTACGAGCAGTACTTC.

This clone appeared a few times. V and J are TRBV29-1 and TRBJ2-7, with D perhaps being TRBD1 or TRBD2 (7 bases each). Germline V gene lookup returns CDR1 SQVTM and CDR2 ANQGSEA. This CDR3 contains 12 residues. V lost 4 bases to trimming and J lost 9 bases, with 16 bases between them. CDR3 DNA sequence: TGCAGCGTTGGGGGGGGACAGTCGGTGCAGTACTTC. Encoded protein: CSVGGGQSVQYF.

The CDR3 is CASSFNRGSYEQYF. CDR3 coding DNA: TGCGCCAGCAGCTTCAACAGGGGGTCCTACGAGCAGTACTTC. The rearrangement joins TRBV5-1 to TRBJ2-7, with TRBD1 identical over 8 bases. The ends lost 2 bases at V and 1 base at J; junction bases unmatched: 2. This CDR3 has 14 amino acids. Germline loops: CDR1 SGHRS, CDR2 YFSETQ.

Points on this clone: Other DNA sequences of this sample code for an identical CDR3. The chain is built from TRBV6-5 and TRBJ1-1, with D maybe TRBD1 (5 bases). The V gene lost 0 bases and the J gene lost 1 base, with 9 bases spanning the gap. From germline, CDR1 is MNHEY and CDR2 SVGAGI. CDR3 length: 15 residues. The CDR3 DNA sequence: TGTGCCAGCAGTTACTCCGGGGCAGGGAACACTGAAGCTTTCTTT. Translating it yields CASSYSGAGNTEAFF.

V usage is TRBV9 and J usage is TRBJ2-1; 10 bases match TRBD2. This CDR3 is 16 amino acids long. Germline-derived CDR1 and CDR2 are SGDLS and YYNGEE. The J segment lost 8 bases and the V segment lost 4 bases, leaving 12 bases of the junction unmatched. CDR3 loop: CASSQGASGSGHEQFF. The CDR3 bases are TGTGCCAGCAGCCAGGGAGCTAGCGGGAGTGGTCATGAGCAGTTCTTC.

The CDR3 loop reads CASSWDGTSGYPPSYEQYF. The DNA for the CDR3 is TGTGCCAGCAGTTGGGATGGGACTAGCGGGTACCCTCCAAGCTACGAGCAGTACTTC. The chain links TRBV28 to TRBJ2-7, with TRBD2 identical over 12 bases. The CDR3 has 19 amino acids. Germline V CDR1 and CDR2: MDHEN, SYDVKM. V lost 4 bases, J lost 3 bases, and 16 bases stayed unmatched.

This sequence joins TRBV7-8 and TRBJ2-5, with 9 bases that match TRBD2. The J segment lost 5 bases and the V segment lost 5 bases, leaving 6 bases of the junction unmatched. The germline V gene has CDR1 SGHVS and CDR2 FQNEAQ. CDR3 length: 14 amino acids. DNA of the CDR3: TGTGCCAGCAGCAGAGCGGGGGGAACGGAGACCCAGTACTTC. This encodes CASSRAGGTETQYF.

The J gene is TRBJ2-7, the V gene TRBV10-3, with unresolved D. V lost 2 bases, J lost 3 bases, and 14 bases lay in between. The CDR3 sequence is 15 residues long. CDR1 is ENHRY, CDR2 SYGVKD, per germline. The DNA for the CDR3 is TGTGCCATCAGTGAGATTTCGCTTGGAGTCTACGAGCAGTACTTC. Its protein product is CAISEISLGVYEQYF.

This chain connects TRBV7-2 to TRBJ1-6; D possibly corresponds to TRBD1 (5 bases). Germline-derived CDR1 and CDR2 are SGHTA and FQGNSA. The CDR3 length is 15 residues. The V end lost 11 bases, the J end lost 3 bases, and 17 bases lay between the germline ends. The CDR3 region has the DNA TGTGCCTCGTTGTTGGGGACGGACTATAATTCACCCCTCCACTTT. As protein: CASLLGTDYNSPLHF.